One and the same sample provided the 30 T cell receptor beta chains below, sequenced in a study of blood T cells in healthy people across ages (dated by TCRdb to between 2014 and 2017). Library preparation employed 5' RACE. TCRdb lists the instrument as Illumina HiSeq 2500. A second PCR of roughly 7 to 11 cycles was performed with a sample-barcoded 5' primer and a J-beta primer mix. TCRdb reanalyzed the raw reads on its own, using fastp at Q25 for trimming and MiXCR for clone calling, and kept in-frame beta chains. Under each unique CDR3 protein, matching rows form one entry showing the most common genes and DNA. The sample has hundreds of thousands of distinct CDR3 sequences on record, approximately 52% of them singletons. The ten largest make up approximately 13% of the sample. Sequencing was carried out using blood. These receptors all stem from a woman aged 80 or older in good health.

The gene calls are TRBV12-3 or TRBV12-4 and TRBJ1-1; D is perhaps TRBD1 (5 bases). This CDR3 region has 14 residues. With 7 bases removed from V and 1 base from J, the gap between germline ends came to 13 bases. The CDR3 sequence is CASILGHKNTEAFF. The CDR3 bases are TGTGCCAGCATTCTTGGACATAAGAACACTGAAGCTTTCTTT.

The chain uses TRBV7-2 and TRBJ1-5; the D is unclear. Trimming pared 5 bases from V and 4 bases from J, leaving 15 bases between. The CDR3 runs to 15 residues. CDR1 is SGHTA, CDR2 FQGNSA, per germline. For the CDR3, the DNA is TGTGCCAGCAGCCCCCTAGCGGGAATTAATCAGCCCCAGCATTTT. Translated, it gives CASSPLAGINQPQHF.

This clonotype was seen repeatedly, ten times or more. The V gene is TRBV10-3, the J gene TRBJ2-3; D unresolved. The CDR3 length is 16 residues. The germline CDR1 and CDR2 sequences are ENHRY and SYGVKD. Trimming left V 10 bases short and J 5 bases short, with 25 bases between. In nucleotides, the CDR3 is TGTGCCACGACTTCTAGGGCGCCCGAAGGTAAAGATACGCAGTATTTT. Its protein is CATTSRAPEGKDTQYF.

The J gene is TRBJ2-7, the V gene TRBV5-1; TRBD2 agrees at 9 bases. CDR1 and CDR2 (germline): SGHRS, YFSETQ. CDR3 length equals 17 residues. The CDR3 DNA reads TGCGCTAACAGTCCTCTAGCGGGACGCGGGAAATCCTACGAGCAGTACTTC. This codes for CANSPLAGRGKSYEQYF.

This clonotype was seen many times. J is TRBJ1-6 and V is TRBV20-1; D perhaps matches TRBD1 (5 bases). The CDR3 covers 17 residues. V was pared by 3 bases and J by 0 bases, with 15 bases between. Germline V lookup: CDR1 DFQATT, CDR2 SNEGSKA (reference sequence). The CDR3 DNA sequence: TGCAGTGCTAGCCCCGGGACCGGATACTCCTATAATTCACCCCTCCACTTT. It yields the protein CSASPGTGYSYNSPLHF.

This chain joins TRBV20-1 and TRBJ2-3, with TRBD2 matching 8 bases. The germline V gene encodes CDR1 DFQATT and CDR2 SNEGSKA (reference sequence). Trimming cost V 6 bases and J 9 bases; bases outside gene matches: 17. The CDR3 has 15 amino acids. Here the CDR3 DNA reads TGCAGTGCCCCCTTGGGCGGGGGGTTGATGGAAACGCAGTATTTT. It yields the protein CSAPLGGGLMETQYF.

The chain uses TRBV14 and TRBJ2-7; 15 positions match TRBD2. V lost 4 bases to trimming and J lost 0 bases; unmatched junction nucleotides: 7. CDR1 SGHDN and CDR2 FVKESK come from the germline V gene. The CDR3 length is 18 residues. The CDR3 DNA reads TGTGCCAGCAGCCGCGGGACTAGCGGGGGGTGGAGCTCCTACGAGCAGTACTTC. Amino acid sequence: CASSRGTSGGWSSYEQYF.

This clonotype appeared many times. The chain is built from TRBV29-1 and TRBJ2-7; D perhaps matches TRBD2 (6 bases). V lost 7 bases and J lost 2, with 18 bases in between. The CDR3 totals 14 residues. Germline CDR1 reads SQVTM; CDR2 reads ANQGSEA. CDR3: CSARSGPATYEQYF. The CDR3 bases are TGCAGCGCCCGAAGCGGGCCAGCCACCTACGAGCAGTACTTC.

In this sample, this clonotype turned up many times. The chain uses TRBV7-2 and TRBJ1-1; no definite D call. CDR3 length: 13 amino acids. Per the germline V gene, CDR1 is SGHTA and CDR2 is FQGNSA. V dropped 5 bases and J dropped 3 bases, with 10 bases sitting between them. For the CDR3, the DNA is TGTGCCAGCAGCCCCGGGCGAGACACTGAAGCTTTCTTT. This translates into CASSPGRDTEAFF.

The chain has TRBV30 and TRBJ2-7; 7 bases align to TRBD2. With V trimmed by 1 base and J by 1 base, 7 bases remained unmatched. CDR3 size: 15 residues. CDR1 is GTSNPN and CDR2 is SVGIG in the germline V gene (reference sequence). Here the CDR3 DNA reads TGTGCCTGGAGTGCCGGGACTACCAAGTCCTACGAGCAGTACTTC. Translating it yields CAWSAGTTKSYEQYF.

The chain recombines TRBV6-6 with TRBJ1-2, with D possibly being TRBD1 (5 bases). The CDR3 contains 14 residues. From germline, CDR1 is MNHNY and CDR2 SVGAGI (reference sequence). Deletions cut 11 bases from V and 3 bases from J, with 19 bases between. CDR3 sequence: CAGRDSPRDYGYTF. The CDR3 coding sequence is TGTGCCGGAAGGGACTCCCCGAGGGACTATGGCTACACCTTC.

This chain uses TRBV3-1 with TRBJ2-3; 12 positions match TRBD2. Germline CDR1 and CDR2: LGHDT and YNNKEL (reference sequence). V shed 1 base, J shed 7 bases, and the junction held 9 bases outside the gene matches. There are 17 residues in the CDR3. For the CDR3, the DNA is TGTGCCAGCAGCCAAGTCCTAGCGGGAGGGTCCCGCTATACGCAGTATTTT. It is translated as CASSQVLAGGSRYTQYF.

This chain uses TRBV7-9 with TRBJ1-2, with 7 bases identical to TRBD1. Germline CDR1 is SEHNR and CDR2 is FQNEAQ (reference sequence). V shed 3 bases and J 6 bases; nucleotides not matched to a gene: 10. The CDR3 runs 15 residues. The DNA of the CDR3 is TGTGCCAGCAGCTTCATCCGACAGGGAAACAATGGCTACACCTTC. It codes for CASSFIRQGNNGYTF.

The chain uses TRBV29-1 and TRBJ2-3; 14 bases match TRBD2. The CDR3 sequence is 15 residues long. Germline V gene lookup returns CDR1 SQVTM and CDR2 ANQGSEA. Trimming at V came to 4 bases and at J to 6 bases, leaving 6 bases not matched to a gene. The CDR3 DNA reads TGCAGCGTTGGGAAGACTAGCGGGAGGGTGGATACGCAGTATTTT. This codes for CSVGKTSGRVDTQYF.

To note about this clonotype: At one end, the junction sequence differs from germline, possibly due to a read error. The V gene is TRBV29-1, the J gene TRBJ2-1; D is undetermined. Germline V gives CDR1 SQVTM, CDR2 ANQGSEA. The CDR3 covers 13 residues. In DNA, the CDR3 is TGCAGTGTTGGGATTGGAGACGGCTACGAGCAGTTCTTC. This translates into CSVGIGDGYEQFF.

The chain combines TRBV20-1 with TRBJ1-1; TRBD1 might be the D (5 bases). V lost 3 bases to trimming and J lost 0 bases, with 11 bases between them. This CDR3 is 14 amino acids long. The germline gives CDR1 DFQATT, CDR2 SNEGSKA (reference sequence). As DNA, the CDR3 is TGCAGTGCTAGCAAAGGGGCCATGAACACTGAAGCTTTCTTT. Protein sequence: CSASKGAMNTEAFF.

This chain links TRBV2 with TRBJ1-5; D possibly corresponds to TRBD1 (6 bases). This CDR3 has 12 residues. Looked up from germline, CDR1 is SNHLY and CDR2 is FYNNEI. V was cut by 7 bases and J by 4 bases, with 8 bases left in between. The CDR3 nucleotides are TGTGCCAGCAAGGGGGATAATCAGCCCCAGCATTTT. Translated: CASKGDNQPQHF.

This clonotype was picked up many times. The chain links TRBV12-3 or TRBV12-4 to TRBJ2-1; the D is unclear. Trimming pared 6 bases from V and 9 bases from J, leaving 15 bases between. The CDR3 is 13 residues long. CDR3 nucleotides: TGTGCCAGCAGGGCTGTGGCTAAGAGTGAGCAGTTCTTC. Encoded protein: CASRAVAKSEQFF.

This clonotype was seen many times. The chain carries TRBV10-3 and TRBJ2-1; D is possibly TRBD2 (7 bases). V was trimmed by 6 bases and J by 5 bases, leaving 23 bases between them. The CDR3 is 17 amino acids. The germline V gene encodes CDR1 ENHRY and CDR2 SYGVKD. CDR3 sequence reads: CAISTTTGRARNNEQFF. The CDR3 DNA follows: TGTGCCATCAGCACAACCACAGGGAGGGCGCGAAACAATGAGCAGTTCTTC.

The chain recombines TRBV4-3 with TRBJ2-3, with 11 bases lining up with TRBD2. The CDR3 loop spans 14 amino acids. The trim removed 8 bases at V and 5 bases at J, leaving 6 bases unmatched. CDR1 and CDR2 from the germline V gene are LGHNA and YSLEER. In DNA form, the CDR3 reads TGCGCCAGCGGTAGCGGGGGGGCCAGAGATACGCAGTATTTT. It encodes CASGSGGARDTQYF.

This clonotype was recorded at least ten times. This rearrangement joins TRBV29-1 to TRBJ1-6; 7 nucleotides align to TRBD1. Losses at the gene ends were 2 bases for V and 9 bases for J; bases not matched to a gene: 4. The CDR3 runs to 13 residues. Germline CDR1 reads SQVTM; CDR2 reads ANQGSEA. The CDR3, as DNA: TGCAGCGTTGAACTTAGGACAGGTTCACCCCTCCACTTT. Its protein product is CSVELRTGSPLHF.

CDR3 sequence: CASSPTGTSTDTQYF. In DNA form, the CDR3 reads TGTGCCAGCAGCCCCACGGGGACTAGCACAGATACGCAGTATTTT. The genes are TRBV3-1 and TRBJ2-3, with D possibly TRBD2 on 6 matching bases. Between the trimmed V and J ends, which lost 4 bases and 0 bases, there was a span of 11 bases. From germline, CDR1 is LGHDT and CDR2 YNNKEL (reference sequence). The length of the CDR3 is 15 residues.

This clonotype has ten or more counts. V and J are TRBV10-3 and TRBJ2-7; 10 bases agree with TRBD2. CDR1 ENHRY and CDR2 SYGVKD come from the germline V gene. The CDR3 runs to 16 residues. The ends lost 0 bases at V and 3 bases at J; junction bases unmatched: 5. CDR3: CAISESIGLAVYEQYF. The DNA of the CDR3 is TGTGCCATCAGTGAGTCGATTGGACTAGCGGTCTACGAGCAGTACTTC.

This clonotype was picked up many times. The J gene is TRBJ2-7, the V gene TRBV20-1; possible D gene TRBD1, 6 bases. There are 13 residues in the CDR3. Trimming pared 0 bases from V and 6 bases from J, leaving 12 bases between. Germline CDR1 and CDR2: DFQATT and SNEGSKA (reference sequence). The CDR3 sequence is CSARDPGAGEQYF. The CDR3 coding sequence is TGCAGTGCTAGAGATCCAGGGGCCGGCGAGCAGTACTTC.

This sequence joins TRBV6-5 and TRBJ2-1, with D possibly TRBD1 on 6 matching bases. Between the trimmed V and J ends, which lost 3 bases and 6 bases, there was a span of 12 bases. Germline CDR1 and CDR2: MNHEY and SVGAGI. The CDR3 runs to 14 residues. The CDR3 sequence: CASSYTAGANEQFF. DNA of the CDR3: TGTGCCAGCAGTTATACGGCAGGGGCCAATGAGCAGTTCTTC.

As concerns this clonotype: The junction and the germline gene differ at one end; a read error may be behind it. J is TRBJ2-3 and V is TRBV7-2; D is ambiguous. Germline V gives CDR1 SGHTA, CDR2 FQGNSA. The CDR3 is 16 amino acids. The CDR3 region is CASSPELAFRTDTLYF. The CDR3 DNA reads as TGTGCCAGCAGCCCCGAACTGGCTTTTCGCACAGATACGCTGTATTTT.

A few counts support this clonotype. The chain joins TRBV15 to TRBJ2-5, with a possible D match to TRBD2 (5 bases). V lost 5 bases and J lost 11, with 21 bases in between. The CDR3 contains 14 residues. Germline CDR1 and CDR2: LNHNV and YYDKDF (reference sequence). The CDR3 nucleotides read TGTGCCACCAGCGGTACCGGGATCCGTAATGAGCAGTACTTC. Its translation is CATSGTGIRNEQYF.

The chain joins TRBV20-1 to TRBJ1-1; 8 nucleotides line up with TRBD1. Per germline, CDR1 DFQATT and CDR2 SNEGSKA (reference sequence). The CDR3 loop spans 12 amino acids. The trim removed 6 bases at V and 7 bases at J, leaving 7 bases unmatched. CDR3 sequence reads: CSAPTGDIEAFF. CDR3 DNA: TGCAGTGCCCCGACAGGGGATATTGAAGCTTTCTTT.

The CDR3 nucleotides read TGTGCCACCAGCAGAGCGGGGCAGCCCCAAGAGACCCAGTACTTC. The encoded protein is CATSRAGQPQETQYF. This rearrangement joins TRBV15 to TRBJ2-5, with D tentatively TRBD1 or TRBD2 (5 bases each). The CDR3 spans 15 residues. The germline V gene has CDR1 LNHNV and CDR2 YYDKDF (reference sequence). V dropped 1 base and J dropped 1 base, with 10 bases sitting between them. The entire variable domain, with the rest obtained from reference TRBV15 and TRBJ2-5, is as follows: DAMVIQNPRYQVTQFGKPVTLSCSQTLNHNVMYWYQQKSSQAPKLLFHYYDKDFNNEADTPDNFQSRRPNTSFCFLDIRSPGLGDTAMYLCATSRAGQPQETQYFGPGTRLLVL.

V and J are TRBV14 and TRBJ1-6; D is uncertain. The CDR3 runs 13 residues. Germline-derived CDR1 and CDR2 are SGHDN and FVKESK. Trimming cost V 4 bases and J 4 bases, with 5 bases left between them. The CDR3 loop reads CASSPIYNSPLHF. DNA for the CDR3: TGTGCCAGCAGCCCAATATATAATTCACCCCTCCACTTT.